The 23 T cell receptor beta chains in this list originate from one sample, sequenced in a study of T cell repertoires in cytomegalovirus infection. TCRdb re-analysed the reads in MiXCR, keeping a single row per CDR3 protein. The repertoire holds approximately 750,000 distinct CDR3 sequences, with 35% to 45% as singletons. Sequencing was carried out using PBMCs. These receptor sequences come from a human donor in good health (CMV status not recorded). Some clones in this sample may be carry-over from other donors' samples.

The chain recombines TRBV6-2 or TRBV6-3 with TRBJ2-2, with D possibly called TRBD1 or TRBD2 (5 bases each). In germline, CDR1 is MNHEY, CDR2 SVGEGT. Trimming removed 5 bases at V and 1 base at J, with 11 bases between. There are 15 residues in the CDR3. In DNA form, the CDR3 reads TGTGCCAGCAGTAGCCGGGGCTGGAACACCGGGGAGCTGTTTTTT. Amino acids: CASSSRGWNTGELFF.

This clonotype has a count of ten or more. The chain uses TRBV12-3 or TRBV12-4 and TRBJ1-5; D call uncertain. Trimming pared 6 bases from V and 3 bases from J, leaving 12 bases between. CDR3 size: 14 residues. The CDR3 sequence: CASSPRRNNQPQHF. In DNA, the CDR3 is TGTGCCAGCAGCCCCCGGCGGAACAATCAGCCCCAGCATTTT.

This clonotype was seen only a few times. The gene calls are TRBV29-1 and TRBJ2-7, with 12 bases aligning to TRBD2. V shed 6 bases, J shed 10 bases, and the junction held 13 bases outside the gene matches. Germline V lookup: CDR1 SQVTM, CDR2 ANQGSEA. This CDR3 comprises 14 residues. The chain's CDR3 is CSVFLAGGRSAQYF. The CDR3 nucleotides read TGCAGCGTGTTCCTAGCGGGGGGGCGGTCGGCACAGTACTTC.

J is TRBJ1-4 and V is TRBV11-2; the match to TRBD1 covers 8 bases. The germline V gene encodes CDR1 SGHAT and CDR2 FQNNGV. Germline trimming cut 5 bases from V and 6 bases from J; bases unmatched to any gene: 8. CDR3 size: 15 residues. CDR3 region: CASSAFRGLDEKLFF. The CDR3 nucleotides read TGTGCCAGCAGCGCCTTCAGGGGGCTGGATGAAAAACTGTTTTTT.

This clonotype came up a few times. The chain's CDR3 is CASSRQGGHNEQFF. CDR3 nucleotides: TGTGCCAGCAGTAGACAGGGAGGCCACAATGAGCAGTTCTTC. The rearrangement joins TRBV6-4 to TRBJ2-1; D is possibly TRBD1 (7 bases). In germline, CDR1 is MRHNA, CDR2 SNTAGT. The V and J ends lost 5 bases and 5 bases respectively, with 13 bases between them. The CDR3 runs 14 residues.

The rearrangement uses TRBV20-1 and TRBJ2-2, with D hard to call. The germline V and J ends were trimmed by 5 bases and 10 bases, with 17 bases remaining between them. This CDR3 has 13 residues. CDR1 and CDR2 (germline): DFQATT, SNEGSKA (reference sequence). CDR3 region: CSASDLRREELFF. The DNA for the CDR3 is TGCAGTGCTTCCGACTTGCGTCGTGAGGAGCTGTTTTTT.

The chain employs TRBV12-3 or TRBV12-4 and TRBJ2-2; D is undetermined. The V end was cut by 6 bases, the J end by 6 bases, with 8 bases between. This CDR3 has 12 residues. CDR3: CASSPTPGELFF. The CDR3 DNA reads as TGTGCCAGCAGCCCAACCCCCGGGGAGCTGTTTTTT.

This clonotype was seen at least ten times. V is TRBV7-2 and J is TRBJ2-7; D gene ambiguous. Trimming took 3 bases from V and 3 from J, leaving 18 bases between them. There are 16 residues in the CDR3. Germline CDR1 is SGHTA and CDR2 is FQGNSA. In DNA, the CDR3 is TGTGCCAGCAGCTTGGATGGAGCCCCCTTTTTCTACGAGCAGTACTTC. Its translation is CASSLDGAPFFYEQYF. The full variable domain, in which reference TRBV7-2 and TRBJ2-7 provide the parts outside the CDR3, is GAGVSQSPSNKVTEKGKDVELRCDPISGHTALYWYRQSLGQGLEFLIYFQGNSAPDKSGLPSDRFSAERTGGSVSTLTIQRTQQEDSAVYLCASSLDGAPFFYEQYFGPGTRLTVT.

V is TRBV28 and J is TRBJ2-1; D possibly corresponds to TRBD1 (6 bases). Germline assignment: CDR1 MDHEN and CDR2 SYDVKM. The CDR3 runs 13 residues. Trimming shortened V by 8 bases and J by 4 bases, and 12 bases separated the two germline ends. CDR3 region: CASRTAIYNEQFF. Here the CDR3 DNA reads TGTGCCAGCCGGACAGCAATTTACAATGAGCAGTTCTTC.

This clonotype was detected ten times or more. The genes are TRBV7-2 and TRBJ2-3, with a tentative D call TRBD2 (5 bases). Germline-derived CDR1 and CDR2 are SGHTA and FQGNSA. Between the trimmed V and J ends, which lost 5 bases and 4 bases, there was a span of 13 bases. The CDR3 extends over 14 amino acids. The CDR3 nucleotides read TGTGCCAGCAGCATGGGAGTTAGCCCAGATACGCAGTATTTT. It specifies CASSMGVSPDTQYF.

To note about this clonotype: An end of the junction differs from the germline gene, which may be a read error. The chain joins TRBV28 to TRBJ2-3; the D gene could be TRBD1 or TRBD2 (5 bases each). Germline loops: CDR1 MDHEN, CDR2 SYDVKM. The CDR3 is 17 residues long. The chain's CDR3 is CASSFSGPIPRADTPYF. The CDR3 DNA sequence: TGTGCCAGCAGTTTCTCGGGACCGATCCCCAGGGCAGATACGCCGTATTTT.

This clonotype came up a few times. This rearrangement joins TRBV10-2 to TRBJ2-2, with D uncertain. Trimming shortened V by 2 bases and J by 5 bases, and 6 bases separated the two germline ends. Germline V gene lookup returns CDR1 WSHSY and CDR2 SAAADI. The CDR3 is 13 residues long. Written as DNA, the CDR3 is TGCGCCAGCAGTGAGCAAGGGACCGGGGAGCTGTTTTTT. The encoded protein is CASSEQGTGELFF.

This chain connects TRBV7-2 to TRBJ2-4; TRBD1 agrees at 9 bases. Losses at the gene ends were 5 bases for V and 8 bases for J; bases not matched to a gene: 13. CDR1 SGHTA and CDR2 FQGNSA come from the germline V gene. The CDR3 has 16 amino acids. As DNA, the CDR3 is TGTGCCAGCAGCCTCCGACAGGGGGACCTGGGGCACATTCAGTACTTC. Residues: CASSLRQGDLGHIQYF. Looking up the rest from reference TRBV7-2 and TRBJ2-4 gives the full variable domain: GAGVSQSPSNKVTEKGKDVELRCDPISGHTALYWYRQSLGQGLEFLIYFQGNSAPDKSGLPSDRFSAERTGGSVSTLTIQRTQQEDSAVYLCASSLRQGDLGHIQYFGAGTRLSVL.

This clonotype was seen a few times. V usage is TRBV6-1 and J usage is TRBJ1-6, with D uncertain. V lost 8 bases to trimming and J lost 3 bases, with 11 bases between them. Germline V gene sequence: CDR1 MNHNS, CDR2 SASEGT. The CDR3 runs 14 residues. CDR3 DNA: TGTGCCAGCGCCGGCAACGACTATAATTCACCCCTCCACTTT. Protein: CASAGNDYNSPLHF.

V gene TRBV14 combines with J gene TRBJ2-5; 11 positions agree with TRBD2. Germline CDR1 is SGHDN and CDR2 is FVKESK. The V and J ends lost 1 base and 4 bases, in that order; junction bases with no gene match: 5. This CDR3 is built from 16 residues. The CDR3 nucleotides are TGTGCCAGCAGCCAAGGACTAGCGGGATCCCGAGAGACCCAGTACTTC. Translated, it gives CASSQGLAGSRETQYF.

This clonotype was counted between two and nine times. The rearrangement joins TRBV12-3 or TRBV12-4 to TRBJ1-2; possibly TRBD1 for D (5 bases). The CDR3 is made up of 15 amino acids. V gave up 4 bases and J gave up 4 bases, with 16 bases separating them. The CDR3 DNA reads TGTGCCAGCAGTTCCCCCGGGGGGGGAGCCTATGGCTACACCTTC. This codes for CASSSPGGGAYGYTF.

In this sample, this clonotype turned up a few times. The V call is TRBV10-3, the J call TRBJ1-1; unclear D gene. In germline, CDR1 is ENHRY, CDR2 SYGVKD. The V end lost 5 bases, the J end lost 8 bases, and 12 bases lay between the germline ends. The CDR3 totals 12 residues. The CDR3 DNA reads as TGTGCCATCAGTTTGATAGACGGCGAAGCTTTCTTT. It specifies CAISLIDGEAFF.

This clonotype was seen a few times. The chain recombines TRBV10-3 with TRBJ2-5, with 11 nucleotides matching TRBD2. The germline V gene has CDR1 ENHRY and CDR2 SYGVKD. The CDR3 sequence is 17 residues long. Unmatched junction bases numbered 10, after V lost 0 bases and J lost 7 bases. The CDR3 loop reads CAISESLTSGRHGTQYF. CDR3 nucleotides: TGTGCCATCAGTGAGTCGTTAACTAGCGGGAGACATGGGACCCAGTACTTC.

In its sample, this clonotype was seen many times. The rearrangement joins TRBV28 to TRBJ1-5; possibly TRBD1 for D (5 bases). The V and J ends lost 3 bases and 6 bases respectively, with 12 bases between them. CDR3 length equals 14 residues. Germline CDR1 MDHEN, CDR2 SYDVKM. CDR3: CASSLAGSPQPQHF. The DNA of the CDR3 is TGTGCCAGCAGTTTGGCAGGGTCCCCTCAGCCCCAGCATTTT.

CDR3 DNA: TGTGCCATCAGTGGGGGCAGTTTCAATCAGCCCCAGCATTTT. It specifies CAISGGSFNQPQHF. The chain recombines TRBV10-3 with TRBJ1-5, with D tentatively TRBD1 (5 bases). Trimming took 4 bases from V and 3 from J, leaving 10 bases between them. CDR1 is ENHRY and CDR2 is SYGVKD in the germline V gene. The CDR3 sequence is 14 residues long.

This clonotype was observed a few times. The chain carries TRBV24-1 and TRBJ2-1; TRBD2 matches 10 bases. The CDR3 consists of 14 residues. Unmatched junction bases numbered 8, after V lost 9 bases and J lost 7 bases. The germline V gene has CDR1 KGHDR and CDR2 SFDVKD. The CDR3 is CATSLAGVRNEQFF. Written as DNA, the CDR3 is TGTGCCACCTCCCTAGCGGGAGTACGGAATGAGCAGTTCTTC.

This clonotype turned up a few times. This chain joins TRBV19 and TRBJ1-1; no reliable D call. CDR1 and CDR2 from the germline V gene are LNHDA and SQIVND (reference sequence). CDR3 size: 18 residues. Trimming removed 5 bases from V and 1 base from J, with 23 bases in between. CDR3 sequence: CASSSTAPVLPWNTEAFF. Written as DNA, the CDR3 is TGTGCCAGTAGTTCTACCGCTCCGGTCCTCCCCTGGAACACTGAAGCTTTCTTT.

The chain carries TRBV7-8 and TRBJ2-2, with D hard to call. The length of the CDR3 is 15 residues. Germline lookup yields CDR1 SGHVS and CDR2 FQNEAQ. V lost 1 base, J lost 3 bases, and 9 bases lay in between. The CDR3, as DNA: TGTGCCAGCAGCTTAGTCAACGCAGACACCGGGGAGCTGTTTTTT. Protein: CASSLVNADTGELFF.